Described below is a single T cell receptor beta chain sequence and its context. The V gene's germline CDR1 is WSHSY and CDR2 SAAADI. The V gene end was trimmed by 10 bases and the J gene end by 0 bases; junction bases not matched to a gene: 9. CDR3 length equals 14 residues. Per the original data handling: Scientists estimated how many nucleated cells there were by amplifying reference gene primers. TCRdb's table, derived via immunoSEQ multiplex PCR, lists solely in-frame clones and lacks some. That table furnishes V, J and clone size, whereas the DNA furnished D and trimming. The profile shows about 140,000 clones, around 80% of them singletons. This entry is derived from a study of blood T cell repertoires in COVID-19. Study in general: Researchers got acute and convalescent COVID-19 samples from the United States, Italy and Spain.

Source material: peripheral blood. The TCR comes from a man in his sixties with acute or convalescent COVID-19. The chain employs TRBV10-2 and TRBJ2-7; 7 nucleotides match TRBD2. CDR3 sequence: CATQPGLSSYEQYF. CDR3 sequence (DNA): TGCGCCACTCAGCCGGGACTAAGCTCCTACGAGCAGTACTTC.